Sequencing of this T cell receptor beta chain was carried out in a study of blood T cell repertoires in COVID-19. CDR1 and CDR2 from the germline V gene are MNHNS and SASEGT. This CDR3 comprises 14 residues. The trim removed 1 base at V and 11 bases at J, leaving 8 bases unmatched. Profiled with immunoSEQ multiplex PCR; TCRdb holds only in-frame clones, not every one. This table holds a few hundred thousand clones, approximately 92% found once. This clone was counted once. The sequence came from a woman aged 40 to 55 who had recovered from COVID-19. The chain links TRBV6-1 to TRBJ1-1, with 9 bases lining up with TRBD1. Sequencing used peripheral blood. CDR3 in amino acids: CASSEGWTGEVAFF. For the CDR3, the DNA is TGTGCCAGCAGTGAAGGGTGGACAGGGGAAGTTGCTTTCTTT.